Following are 21 T cell receptor beta chains from one sample sequenced in a study of technical replicates of blood from a few donors. Method: immunoSEQ multiplex PCR; TCRdb's copy keeps in-frame clones and lacks some. Here the sample spans 80,000 or so clones, about 94% being singletons. Specimen: T cells isolated from PBMCs. These receptors all come from a human donor in good health.

V usage is TRBV19 and J usage is TRBJ1-1; D unclear. V dropped 4 bases and J dropped 0 bases, with 6 bases sitting between them. This CDR3 is built from 13 residues. Germline CDR1 and CDR2: LNHDA and SQIVND (reference sequence). DNA of the CDR3: TGTGCCAGTAGTACTCAGATGAACACTGAAGCTTTCTTT. It translates to CASSTQMNTEAFF.

This rearrangement joins TRBV29-1 to TRBJ2-1; D call uncertain. V was shortened by 4 bases and J by 0 bases, with 7 bases between the two germline ends. The CDR3 totals 13 residues. CDR1 is SQVTM and CDR2 is ANQGSEA in the germline V gene. The CDR3 DNA reads as TGCAGCGTTGCTCCTAGCTCCTACAATGAGCAGTTCTTC. It is translated as CSVAPSSYNEQFF.

The chain carries TRBV25-1 and TRBJ1-4, with 7 bases fitting TRBD1. In germline, CDR1 is MGHDK, CDR2 SYGVNS. This CDR3 is 15 amino acids long. V was pared by 2 bases and J by 7 bases, with 7 bases of the junction left unmatched. CDR3 sequence reads: CASSEQGQETEKLFF. The CDR3 bases are TGTGCCAGCAGTGAACAAGGACAGGAGACTGAAAAACTGTTTTTT. Based on the CDR3 plus reference TRBV25-1 and TRBJ1-4, the full variable domain is EADIYQTPRYLVIGTGKKITLECSQTMGHDKMYWYQQDPGMELHLIHYSYGVNSTEKGDLSSESTVSRIRTEHFPLTLESARPSHTSQYLCASSEQGQETEKLFFGSGTQLSVL.

V gene TRBV4-1 combines with J gene TRBJ2-3, with 10 bases matching TRBD2. Looked up from germline, CDR1 is MGHRA and CDR2 is YSYEKL. This CDR3 is 15 amino acids long. The V gene end was trimmed by 2 bases and the J gene end by 8 bases; junction bases not matched to a gene: 7. The CDR3 nucleotides read TGCGCCAGCAGCCAACCAACAGCGGGAGGGACTACGCAGTATTTT. Encoded protein: CASSQPTAGGTTQYF.

This chain uses TRBV21-1 with TRBJ1-2; TRBD1 was called by the table and not checked on the DNA. TRBV21-1 is termed a pseudogene. The CDR3 has 15 amino acids. The CDR3 coding sequence is TGTGCCAGCAGCAAAGTTACAGGGAAGGGGCATGGCTACACCTTC. Amino acids: CASSKVTGKGHGYTF.

This rearrangement joins TRBV7-2 to TRBJ2-3, with 8 bases identical to TRBD2. This CDR3 region has 16 residues. CDR1 SGHTA and CDR2 FQGNSA come from the germline V gene. J was trimmed by 1 base and V by 5 bases; bases with no gene match: 8. CDR3: CASSLGVAGRTDTQYF. The CDR3 bases are TGTGCCAGCAGCCTCGGAGTAGCGGGACGCACAGATACGCAGTATTTT.

J is TRBJ2-7 and V is TRBV19, with 11 bases lining up with TRBD1. From germline, CDR1 is LNHDA and CDR2 SQIVND (reference sequence). There are 15 residues in the CDR3. The J segment lost 5 bases and the V segment lost 5 bases, leaving 8 bases of the junction unmatched. The CDR3 spells CASSPLRDRGNEQYF. The CDR3 coding sequence is TGTGCCAGTAGTCCGCTCCGGGACAGGGGGAACGAGCAGTACTTC.

V and J are TRBV5-4 and TRBJ2-3, with 9 bases fitting TRBD2. CDR3 length: 15 residues. The trim removed 0 bases at V and 4 bases at J, leaving 3 bases unmatched. Germline values: CDR1 SGHNT, CDR2 YYREEE (reference sequence). CDR3 DNA sequence: TGTGCCAGCAGCTTGGGCGGGAGGGCCTCAGATACGCAGTATTTT. It specifies CASSLGGRASDTQYF.

This clone was counted once. The chain recombines TRBV7-2 with TRBJ2-7; 8 bases are shared with TRBD2. Germline V lookup: CDR1 SGHTA, CDR2 FQGNSA. The CDR3 has 14 amino acids. J lost 3 bases, V lost 6 bases, and 7 bases had no gene match. As DNA, the CDR3 is TGTGCCAGCAGTCCGGGACTAGGTGGCTACGAGCAGTACTTC. Protein sequence: CASSPGLGGYEQYF.

The chain uses TRBV7-8 and TRBJ1-2; 10 nucleotides align to TRBD1. Germline trimming cut 5 bases from V and 3 bases from J; bases unmatched to any gene: 12. The CDR3 runs to 17 residues. Germline V gene data show CDR1 as SGHVS and CDR2 as FQNEAQ. This CDR3 is CASSPLMTGGVDYGYTF. The CDR3 coding sequence is TGTGCCAGCAGCCCTCTTATGACAGGGGGCGTAGACTATGGCTACACCTTC.

The chain couples TRBV30 to TRBJ1-2; 8 bases line up with TRBD1. This CDR3 region has 12 residues. With V trimmed by 4 bases and J by 5 bases, 3 bases remained unmatched. The germline V gene has CDR1 GTSNPN and CDR2 SVGIG (reference sequence). The DNA of the CDR3 is TGTGCCTGGACGGGACAGGATTATGGCTACACCTTC. It specifies CAWTGQDYGYTF.

The genes are TRBV2 and TRBJ2-5, with a possible D match to TRBD1 (6 bases). Germline V lookup: CDR1 SNHLY, CDR2 FYNNEI. This CDR3 region has 12 residues. V dropped 7 bases and J dropped 2 bases, with 8 bases sitting between them. The CDR3: CASNRAQETQYF. CDR3 coding DNA: TGTGCCAGCAACAGGGCTCAAGAGACCCAGTACTTC.

This clone has only one observation. V gene TRBV5-6 combines with J gene TRBJ2-2, with TRBD1 identical over 9 bases. Per the germline V gene, CDR1 is SGHDT and CDR2 is YYEEEE. CDR3 length equals 16 residues. J was trimmed by 6 bases and V by 1 base; bases with no gene match: 7. The CDR3 region is CASSLINTGGPGELFF. CDR3 nucleotide sequence: TGTGCCAGCAGCTTGATAAATACAGGGGGCCCCGGGGAGCTGTTTTTT.

This sequence joins TRBV7-3 and TRBJ2-7; TRBD1 is a possible D gene (5 bases). Per germline, CDR1 SGHTA and CDR2 FQGTGA. V lost 2 bases to trimming and J lost 0 bases, with 14 bases between them. The length of the CDR3 is 16 residues. Here the CDR3 DNA reads TGTGCCAGCAGCTTATGGGGCTCGTCCCTCTCCTACGAGCAGTACTTC. It specifies CASSLWGSSLSYEQYF.

The V call is TRBV7-3, the J call TRBJ2-7, with TRBD2 matching 7 bases. From germline, CDR1 is SGHTA and CDR2 FQGTGA. The CDR3 has 14 residues. The ends lost 4 bases at V and 0 bases at J; junction bases unmatched: 3. CDR3 sequence: CASSYGGSSYEQYF. CDR3 coding DNA: TGTGCCAGCAGCTACGGGGGGTCCTCCTACGAGCAGTACTTC. The full variable domain, rest sourced from reference TRBV7-3 and TRBJ2-7, is GAGVSQTPSNKVTEKGKYVELRCDPISGHTALYWYRQSLGQGPEFLIYFQGTGAADDSGLPNDRFFAVRPEGSVSTLKIQRTERGDSAVYLCASSYGGSSYEQYFGPGTRLTVT.

The chain combines TRBV7-9 with TRBJ2-1; D gene ambiguous. The germline V gene has CDR1 SEHNR and CDR2 FQNEAQ (reference sequence). V was clipped by 2 bases and J by 3 bases, with 8 bases between them. CDR3 length: 14 amino acids. For the CDR3, the DNA is TGTGCCAGCAGCTTAACCAACAGCTACAATGAGCAGTTCTTC. Translation gives CASSLTNSYNEQFF.

The rearrangement joins TRBV6-5 to TRBJ2-2; D perhaps matches TRBD1 (5 bases). V lost 5 bases, J lost 6 bases, and 13 bases lay in between. The CDR3 covers 14 residues. Germline values: CDR1 MNHEY, CDR2 SVGAGI. The CDR3 DNA reads as TGTGCCAGCAGTCAGCTCCTCAGGGCCGGGGAGCTGTTTTTT. Translating it yields CASSQLLRAGELFF.

This chain connects TRBV7-8 to TRBJ2-7, with TRBD1 matching 9 bases. There are 14 residues in the CDR3. V shed 5 bases, J shed 3 bases, and the junction held 5 bases outside the gene matches. Germline lookup yields CDR1 SGHVS and CDR2 FQNEAQ. DNA for the CDR3: TGTGCCAGCAGCGACCGGGACAGGGTCTACGAGCAGTACTTC. It encodes CASSDRDRVYEQYF.

The chain joins TRBV9 to TRBJ2-2; the match to TRBD2 covers 8 bases. J was trimmed by 7 bases and V by 0 bases; bases with no gene match: 14. This CDR3 has 18 residues. Germline assignment: CDR1 SGDLS and CDR2 YYNGEE. CDR3 in amino acids: CASSVAAFGGRSNGELFF. Written as DNA, the CDR3 is TGTGCCAGCAGCGTAGCCGCCTTTGGCGGGAGGTCAAACGGGGAGCTGTTTTTT.

The rearrangement links TRBV6-5 to TRBJ2-1, with TRBD1 matching over 8 bases. This CDR3 has 14 amino acids. Germline trimming cut 2 bases from V and 9 bases from J; bases unmatched to any gene: 6. Germline CDR1 reads MNHEY; CDR2 reads SVGAGI. CDR3: CASSYQTGVSEQFF. CDR3 bases: TGTGCCAGCAGTTACCAGACAGGGGTGAGTGAGCAGTTCTTC.

This rearrangement joins TRBV7-9 to TRBJ2-7; tentatively, D is TRBD2 (5 bases). This CDR3 is 14 amino acids long. V lost 1 base and J 0 bases, leaving 7 bases between the germline ends. CDR1 SEHNR and CDR2 FQNEAQ come from the germline V gene (reference sequence). The CDR3 coding sequence is TGTGCCAGCAGCTTAGTAGGGAGCTCCTACGAGCAGTACTTC. Translating gives CASSLVGSSYEQYF.